The sequence of this TCR beta chain was determined in a study of breast tumors, draining lymph nodes, adjacent tissues. Overall study results and limits: The lymph node origin of tumor T cells was framed as consistent with a hypothesis, not demonstrated. The data were judged consistent with most tumor T cells coming from lymph node and expanding in tumor. Compared with lymph nodes, tumors were less diverse; compared with nontumor tissue, more.

One entry per CDR3 protein, called by TCRdb with MiXCR from the multiplex PCR reads. The table includes about 52,000 distinct CDR3 sequences, less than 55% detected once. Of note for this clonotype: Its antigen is still unknown.

The junction had 7 bases not matched to a gene; V was cut back by 6 bases and J by 6 bases. This CDR3 contains 13 residues. Germline V gives CDR1 DFQATT, CDR2 SNEGSKA (reference sequence). The source is a female donor with breast cancer. Some clones in this sample may be carry-over from other donors' samples. This chain joins TRBV20-1 and TRBJ1-5; TRBD1 agrees at 8 bases. The sample was breast tumor tissue. The CDR3 DNA sequence: TGCAGTGCCGGCGACAGGGGAAGTCAGCCCCAGCATTTT. This sequence encodes CSAGDRGSQPQHF.